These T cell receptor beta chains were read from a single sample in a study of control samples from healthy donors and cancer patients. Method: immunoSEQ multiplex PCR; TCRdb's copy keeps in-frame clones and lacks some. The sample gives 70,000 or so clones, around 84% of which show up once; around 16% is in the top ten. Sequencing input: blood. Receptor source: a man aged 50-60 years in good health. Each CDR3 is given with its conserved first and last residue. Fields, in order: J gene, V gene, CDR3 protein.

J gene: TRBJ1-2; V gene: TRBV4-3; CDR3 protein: CASSQVREDYGYTF
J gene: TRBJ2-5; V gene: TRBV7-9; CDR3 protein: CASSSTVQETQYF
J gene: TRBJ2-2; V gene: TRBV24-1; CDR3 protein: CATSDAGRITGELFF
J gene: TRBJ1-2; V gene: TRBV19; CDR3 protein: CASSISLAAPNYGYTF
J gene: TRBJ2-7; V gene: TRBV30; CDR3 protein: CAWSATHRGAYEQYF
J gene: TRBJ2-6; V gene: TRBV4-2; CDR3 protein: CASSQGGGCGANVLTF
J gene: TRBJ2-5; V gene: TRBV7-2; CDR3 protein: CASSGRDRGRETQYF
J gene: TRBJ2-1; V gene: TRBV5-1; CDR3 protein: CASSPRTSGNNEQFF
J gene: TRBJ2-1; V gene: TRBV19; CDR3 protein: CASSSPIDRVGYEQFF
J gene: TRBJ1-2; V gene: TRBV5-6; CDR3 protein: CASSGRPTGGGGYTF
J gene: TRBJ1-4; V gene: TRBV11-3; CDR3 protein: CASSSSGLSEKLFF
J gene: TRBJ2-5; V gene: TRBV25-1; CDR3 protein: CASRGMTQYF
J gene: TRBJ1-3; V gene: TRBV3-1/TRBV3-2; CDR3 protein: CASSQVLRALSGNTIYF
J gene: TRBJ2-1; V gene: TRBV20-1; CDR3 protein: CSASGDRASSYNEQFF
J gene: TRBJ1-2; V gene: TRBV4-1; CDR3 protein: CASSQRTGGDYGYTF
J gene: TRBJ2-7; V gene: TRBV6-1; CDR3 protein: CASSESAGGIYEQYF
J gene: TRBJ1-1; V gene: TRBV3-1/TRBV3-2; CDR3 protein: CASSQVGGVNTEAFF
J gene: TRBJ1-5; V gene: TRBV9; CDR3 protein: CASSTTPGSDQPQHF
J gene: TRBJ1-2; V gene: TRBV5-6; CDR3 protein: CASSFSLGGYTF
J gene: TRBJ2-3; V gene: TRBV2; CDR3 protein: CASSEVGGGWTDTQYF
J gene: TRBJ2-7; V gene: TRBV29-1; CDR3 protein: CSVEDLTYEQYF
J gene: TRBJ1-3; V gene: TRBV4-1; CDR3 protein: CASSQGPGQGPLNTIYF
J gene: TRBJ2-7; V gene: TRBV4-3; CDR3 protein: CASSQDVRRVGEQYF
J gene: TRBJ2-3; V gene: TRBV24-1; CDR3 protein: CATSPGTGGSSDTQYF
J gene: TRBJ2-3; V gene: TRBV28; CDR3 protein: CASRGDRGEVRTDTQYF
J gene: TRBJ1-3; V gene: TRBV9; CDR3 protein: CASSPESSGNTIYF
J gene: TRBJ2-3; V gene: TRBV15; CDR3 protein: CATSRDSGGLTPDTQYF
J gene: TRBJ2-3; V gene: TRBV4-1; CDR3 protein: CASSQDEAGSTDTQYF
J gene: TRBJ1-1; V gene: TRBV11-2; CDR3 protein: CASSLVGGGTEAFF
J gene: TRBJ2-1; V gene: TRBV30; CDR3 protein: CAWSVGLAGVYNEQFF